This TCR beta chain was found in a study of shared clonotypes between healthy human individuals. It was CD45RO-negative cells, positively selected for CCR7, that made up naive CD8 cells, with terminally differentiated effector memory CD45RA+ cells excluded. Repertoires were generated with immunoSEQ multiplex PCR, while TCRdb's copy carries only in-frame clones and drops some. Of hundreds of thousands of clones in the sample, roughly 95% are singletons; the top ten hold about 0.11%. With regard to this clone: The sample holds other DNA sequences that translate to the same CDR3.

This CDR3 is built from 11 residues. The V and J ends lost 3 bases and 6 bases respectively, with 4 bases between them. Germline V lookup: CDR1 MDHEN, CDR2 SYDVKM. Sequencing was carried out using naive CD8+ T cells sorted from blood. The genes are TRBV28 and TRBJ2-3; D gene unclear. This receptor was obtained from a woman in her thirties in good health. CDR3 protein: CASSFSDTQYF. The CDR3 nucleotides are TGTGCCAGCAGTTTTTCTGATACGCAGTATTTT.